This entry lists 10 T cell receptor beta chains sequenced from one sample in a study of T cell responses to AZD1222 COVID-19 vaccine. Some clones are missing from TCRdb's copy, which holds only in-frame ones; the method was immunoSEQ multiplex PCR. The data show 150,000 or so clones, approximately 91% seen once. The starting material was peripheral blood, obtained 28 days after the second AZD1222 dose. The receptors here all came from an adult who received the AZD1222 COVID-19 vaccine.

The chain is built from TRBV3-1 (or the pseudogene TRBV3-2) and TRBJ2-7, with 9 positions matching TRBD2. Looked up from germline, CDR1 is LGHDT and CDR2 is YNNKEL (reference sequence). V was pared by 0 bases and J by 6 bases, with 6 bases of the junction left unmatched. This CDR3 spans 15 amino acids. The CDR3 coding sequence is TGTGCCAGCAGCCAAGATGCGGCGGGAGGGCGCGAGCAGTACTTC. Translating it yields CASSQDAAGGREQYF.

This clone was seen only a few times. The CDR3 coding sequence is TGTGCCAGTAGTCGTCGTGGGCCGGGAACTTGGGAGACCCAGTACTTC. Amino acids: CASSRRGPGTWETQYF. This sequence joins TRBV19 and TRBJ2-5, with a possible D match to TRBD2 (5 bases). The CDR3 totals 16 residues. The germline V gene encodes CDR1 LNHDA and CDR2 SQIVND (reference sequence). Trimming cost V 5 bases and J 5 bases, with 21 bases left between them.

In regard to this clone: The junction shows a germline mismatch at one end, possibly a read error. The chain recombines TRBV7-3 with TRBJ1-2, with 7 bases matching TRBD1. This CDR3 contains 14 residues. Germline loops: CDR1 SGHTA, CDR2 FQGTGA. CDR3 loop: CASRLTGTDYGYTF. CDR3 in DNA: TGTGCCAGCAGGTTAACTGGGACAGACTATGGCTACACCTTC.

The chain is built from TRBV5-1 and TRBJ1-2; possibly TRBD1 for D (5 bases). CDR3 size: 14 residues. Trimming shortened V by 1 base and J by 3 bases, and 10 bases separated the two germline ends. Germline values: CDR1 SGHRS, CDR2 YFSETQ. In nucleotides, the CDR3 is TGCGCCAGCAGCTTGAAAGGGGACGACTATGGCTACACCTTC. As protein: CASSLKGDDYGYTF.

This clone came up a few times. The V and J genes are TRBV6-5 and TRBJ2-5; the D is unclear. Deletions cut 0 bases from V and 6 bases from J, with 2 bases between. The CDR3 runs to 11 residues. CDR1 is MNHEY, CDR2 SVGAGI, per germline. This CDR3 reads CASSYSKTQYF. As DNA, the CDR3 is TGTGCCAGCAGTTACTCGAAGACCCAGTACTTC.

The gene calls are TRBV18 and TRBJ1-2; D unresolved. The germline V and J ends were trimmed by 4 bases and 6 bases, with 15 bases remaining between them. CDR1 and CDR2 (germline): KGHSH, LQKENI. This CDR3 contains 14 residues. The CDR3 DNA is TGTGCCAGCTCACTGGACTTCCGCCCGGATGGCTACACCTTC. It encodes CASSLDFRPDGYTF. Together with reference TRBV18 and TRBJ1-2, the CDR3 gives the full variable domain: NAGVMQNPRHLVRRRGQEARLRCSPMKGHSHVYWYRQLPEEGLKFMVYLQKENIIDESGMPKERFSAEFPKEGPSILRIQQVVRGDSAAYFCASSLDFRPDGYTFGSGTRLTVV.

The CDR3 loop is CASSYLFEKEKLFF. CDR3 DNA: TGTGCCAGCAGTTACCTATTCGAGAAGGAAAAACTGTTTTTT. V gene TRBV6-5 combines with J gene TRBJ1-4; D remains ambiguous. CDR3 size: 14 residues. Germline V lookup: CDR1 MNHEY, CDR2 SVGAGI. V lost 2 bases to trimming and J lost 8 bases, with 12 bases between them.

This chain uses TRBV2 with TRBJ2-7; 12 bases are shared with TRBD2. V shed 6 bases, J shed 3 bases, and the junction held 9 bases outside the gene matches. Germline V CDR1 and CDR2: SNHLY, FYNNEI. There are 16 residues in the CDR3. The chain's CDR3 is CASSLLLAGGSYEQYF. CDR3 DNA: TGTGCCAGCAGCTTACTTCTAGCGGGAGGGAGCTACGAGCAGTACTTC.

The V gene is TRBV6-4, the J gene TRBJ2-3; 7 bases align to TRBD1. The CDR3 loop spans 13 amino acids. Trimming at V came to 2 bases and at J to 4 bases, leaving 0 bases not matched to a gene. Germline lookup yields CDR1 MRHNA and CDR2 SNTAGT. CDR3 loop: CASSDTGADTQYF. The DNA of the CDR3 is TGTGCCAGCAGTGACACAGGGGCAGATACGCAGTATTTT.

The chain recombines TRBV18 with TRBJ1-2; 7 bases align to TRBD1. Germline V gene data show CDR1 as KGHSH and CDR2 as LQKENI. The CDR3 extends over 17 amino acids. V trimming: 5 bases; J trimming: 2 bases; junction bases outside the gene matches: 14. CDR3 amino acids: CASSSSSAGQENYGYTF. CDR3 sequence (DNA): TGTGCCAGCTCATCCTCGTCAGCTGGACAGGAGAACTATGGCTACACCTTC.